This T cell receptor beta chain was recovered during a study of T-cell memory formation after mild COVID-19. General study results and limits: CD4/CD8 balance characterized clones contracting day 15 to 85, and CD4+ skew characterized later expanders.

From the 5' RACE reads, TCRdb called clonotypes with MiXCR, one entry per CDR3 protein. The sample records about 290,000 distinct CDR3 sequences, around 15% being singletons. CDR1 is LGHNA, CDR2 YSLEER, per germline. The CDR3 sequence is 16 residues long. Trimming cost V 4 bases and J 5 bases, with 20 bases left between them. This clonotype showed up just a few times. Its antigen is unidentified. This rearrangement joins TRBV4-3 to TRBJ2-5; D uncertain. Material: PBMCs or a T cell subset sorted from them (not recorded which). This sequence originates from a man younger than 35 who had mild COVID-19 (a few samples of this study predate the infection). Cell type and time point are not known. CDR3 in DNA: TGCGCCAGCAGCCTCAATCCGGAGCTCTCCGGGGAGACCCAGTACTTC. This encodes CASSLNPELSGETQYF.